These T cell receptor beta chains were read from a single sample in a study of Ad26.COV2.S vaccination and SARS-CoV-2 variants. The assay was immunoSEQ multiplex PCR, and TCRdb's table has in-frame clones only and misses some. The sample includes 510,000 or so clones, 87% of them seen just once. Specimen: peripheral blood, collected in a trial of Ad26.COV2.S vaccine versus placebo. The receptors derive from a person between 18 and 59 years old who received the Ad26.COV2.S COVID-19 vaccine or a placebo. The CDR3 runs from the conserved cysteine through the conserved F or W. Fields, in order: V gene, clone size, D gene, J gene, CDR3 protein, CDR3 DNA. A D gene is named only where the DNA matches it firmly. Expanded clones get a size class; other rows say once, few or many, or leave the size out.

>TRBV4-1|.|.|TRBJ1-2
CASSQEIRLGGYTF
TGCGCCAGCAGCCAAGAAATTCGTCTAGGAGGCTACACCTTC
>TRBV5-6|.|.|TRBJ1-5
CASSFYGSGQPQHF
TGTGCCAGCAGCTTTTATGGTTCGGGCCAGCCCCAGCATTTT
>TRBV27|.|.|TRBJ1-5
CASSLRLNSNQPQHF
TGTGCCAGCAGTTTAAGGCTGAATAGCAATCAGCCCCAGCATTTT
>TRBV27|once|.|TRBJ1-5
CASSYSGNQPQHF
TGTGCCAGCAGTTATTCAGGCAATCAGCCCCAGCATTTT
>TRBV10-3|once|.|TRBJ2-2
CASRQELTGELFF
TGTGCCTCACGCCAGGAACTTACCGGGGAGCTGTTTTTT
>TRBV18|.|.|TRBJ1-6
CASSGDGNSPLHF
TGTGCCAGCTCGGGGGACGGAAATTCACCCCTCCACTTT
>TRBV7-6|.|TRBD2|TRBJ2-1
CASRPGTSVNEQFF
TGTGCCAGCAGGCCCGGGACTAGCGTCAATGAGCAGTTCTTC
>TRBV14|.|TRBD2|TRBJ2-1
CASSQMTSGYNEQFF
TGTGCCAGCAGCCAAATGACTAGCGGTTACAATGAGCAGTTCTTC
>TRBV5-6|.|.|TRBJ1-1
CASSFRYTFPNTEAFF
TGTGCCAGCAGCTTCCGATATACCTTCCCCAACACTGAAGCTTTCTTT
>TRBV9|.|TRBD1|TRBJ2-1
CASSVGRQGVYNEQFF
TGTGCCAGCAGCGTAGGACGACAGGGAGTGTACAATGAGCAGTTCTTC
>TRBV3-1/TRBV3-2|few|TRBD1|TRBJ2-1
CASSQDLDRPYNEQFF
TGTGCCAGCAGCCAAGATCTGGACAGGCCCTACAATGAGCAGTTCTTC
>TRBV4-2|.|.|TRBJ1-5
CASSQEGFGDQPQHF
TGTGCCAGCAGCCAAGAAGGGTTTGGGGATCAGCCCCAGCATTTT